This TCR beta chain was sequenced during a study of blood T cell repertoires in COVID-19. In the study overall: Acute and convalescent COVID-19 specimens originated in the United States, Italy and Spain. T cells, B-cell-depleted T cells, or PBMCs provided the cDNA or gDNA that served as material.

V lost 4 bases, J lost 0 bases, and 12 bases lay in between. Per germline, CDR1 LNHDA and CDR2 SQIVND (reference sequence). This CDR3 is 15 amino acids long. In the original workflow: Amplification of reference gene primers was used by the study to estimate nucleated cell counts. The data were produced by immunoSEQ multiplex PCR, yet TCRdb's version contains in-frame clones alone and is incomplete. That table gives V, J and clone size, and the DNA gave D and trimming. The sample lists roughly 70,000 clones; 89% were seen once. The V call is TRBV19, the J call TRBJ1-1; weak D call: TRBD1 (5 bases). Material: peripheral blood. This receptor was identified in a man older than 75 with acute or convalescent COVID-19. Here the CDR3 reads CASSTQGAVNTEAFF. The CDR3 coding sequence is TGTGCCAGTAGTACGCAAGGGGCGGTGAACACTGAAGCTTTCTTT.